The 17 T cell receptor beta chains below all came from one sample that was sequenced in a study of identifying expanded T cells in peripheral blood. This table comes from immunoSEQ multiplex PCR, and its TCRdb copy is limited to in-frame clones, with some not included. The repertoire includes over 85,000 clones, 70% to 90% of them detected once, and 13% to 15% sits in the top ten. The source material was blood. These receptors were obtained from a person between 18 and 75 years old in good health.

The chain couples TRBV10-3 to TRBJ2-3; TRBD1 might be the D (6 bases). V gave up 6 bases and J gave up 4 bases, with 14 bases separating them. This CDR3 has 14 amino acids. Germline loops: CDR1 ENHRY, CDR2 SYGVKD. The CDR3 spells CAISQGSGADTQYF. The CDR3 nucleotides read TGTGCCATCAGCCAGGGGTCTGGTGCAGATACGCAGTATTTT.

The rearrangement links TRBV9 to TRBJ2-2; unclear D gene. Germline V CDR1 and CDR2: SGDLS, YYNGEE. CDR3 length equals 13 residues. Trimming took off 3 bases at V and 1 base at J, with 4 bases between the two ends. The CDR3 loop reads CASSAENTGELFF. The CDR3 nucleotides are TGTGCCAGCAGCGCCGAGAACACCGGGGAGCTGTTTTTT.

The V and J genes are TRBV9 and TRBJ2-3; D unresolved. V was pared by 3 bases and J by 12 bases, with 14 bases between. The CDR3 totals 12 residues. Germline loops: CDR1 SGDLS, CDR2 YYNGEE. For the CDR3, the DNA is TGTGCCAGCAGCGCGTCCCGCTCAGCTCAGTATTTT. Amino acid sequence: CASSASRSAQYF. Complete variable domain (other parts from reference TRBV9 and TRBJ2-3): DSGVTQTPKHLITATGQRVTLRCSPRSGDLSVYWYQQSLDQGLQFLIQYYNGEERAKGNILERFSAQQFPDLHSELNLSSLELGDSALYFCASSASRSAQYFGPGTRLTVL.

This sequence joins TRBV28 and TRBJ1-5; the D is unclear. Germline V lookup: CDR1 MDHEN, CDR2 SYDVKM. The CDR3 is made up of 12 amino acids. Trimming took off 8 bases at V and 4 bases at J, with 9 bases between the two ends. The CDR3 DNA sequence: TGTGCCAGCGGTATTGCTAATCAGCCCCAGCATTTT. Its protein product is CASGIANQPQHF. The full variable domain, in which reference TRBV28 and TRBJ1-5 provide the parts outside the CDR3, is DVKVTQSSRYLVKRTGEKVFLECVQDMDHENMFWYRQDPGLGLRLIYFSYDVKMKEKGDIPEGYSVSREKKERFSLILESASTNQTSMYLCASGIANQPQHFGDGTRLSIL.

The chain is built from TRBV7-2 and TRBJ2-4; the D gene is possibly TRBD2 (6 bases). CDR1 is SGHTA, CDR2 FQGNSA, per germline. Trimming pared 1 base from V and 8 bases from J, leaving 21 bases between. The CDR3 runs 17 residues. The CDR3 loop reads CASSLVAGSGSSYIQYF. CDR3 sequence (DNA): TGTGCCAGCAGCTTAGTGGCGGGAAGCGGGTCTTCGTACATTCAGTACTTC.

This chain uses TRBV11-2 with TRBJ2-3; D perhaps matches TRBD2 (5 bases). Germline V CDR1 and CDR2: SGHAT, FQNNGV. Trimming took 3 bases from V and 1 from J, leaving 8 bases between them. CDR3 size: 14 residues. CDR3 DNA: TGTGCCAGCAGCTTTTCGCGGGGCACAGATACGCAGTATTTT. This encodes CASSFSRGTDTQYF. Supplemented by reference TRBV11-2 and TRBJ2-3, the full variable domain reads EAGVAQSPRYKIIEKRQSVAFWCNPISGHATLYWYQQILGQGPKLLIQFQNNGVVDDSQLPKDRFSAERLKGVDSTLKIQPAKLEDSAVYLCASSFSRGTDTQYFGPGTRLTVL.

This clone was seen a handful of times. The rearrangement links TRBV7-2 to TRBJ2-5; 10 bases agree with TRBD1. The J segment lost 5 bases and the V segment lost 5 bases, leaving 8 bases of the junction unmatched. This CDR3 spans 15 amino acids. Per the germline V gene, CDR1 is SGHTA and CDR2 is FQGNSA. CDR3 region: CASSPRTGGQETQYF. CDR3 in DNA: TGTGCCAGCAGCCCCCGGACAGGGGGGCAGGAGACCCAGTACTTC.

This sequence joins TRBV29-1 and TRBJ1-1; 7 nucleotides align to TRBD1. J gave up 3 bases and V 7 bases, and 5 bases lay outside the gene matches. CDR1 and CDR2 (germline): SQVTM, ANQGSEA. CDR3 length: 12 amino acids. CDR3 sequence: CSATGIDTEAFF. In DNA form, the CDR3 reads TGCAGCGCGACAGGGATTGACACTGAAGCTTTCTTT.

The genes are TRBV6-5 and TRBJ1-2; TRBD1 agrees at 8 bases. Germline trimming cut 3 bases from V and 5 bases from J; bases unmatched to any gene: 8. The V gene's germline CDR1 is MNHEY and CDR2 SVGAGI. The CDR3 has 15 amino acids. This CDR3 reads CASSYQTTGVYGYTF. The CDR3 region has the DNA TGTGCCAGCAGTTATCAGACGACAGGGGTTTATGGCTACACCTTC.

The rearrangement links TRBV6-5 to TRBJ2-7; a possible D gene is TRBD1 (6 bases). Germline values: CDR1 MNHEY, CDR2 SVGAGI. Trimming left V 5 bases short and J 4 bases short, with 9 bases between. This CDR3 comprises 12 residues. In DNA, the CDR3 is TGTGCCAGCAGTAATCAGGGGTACGAGCAGTACTTC. Residues: CASSNQGYEQYF.

The chain joins TRBV7-2 to TRBJ1-1; D is undetermined. This CDR3 is 13 amino acids long. The ends were cut back, 2 bases at V and 1 base at J, with 5 bases in the middle. CDR1 and CDR2 from the germline V gene are SGHTA and FQGNSA. In DNA form, the CDR3 reads TGTGCCAGCAGCTTAAAGGAGAACACTGAAGCTTTCTTT. Amino acid sequence: CASSLKENTEAFF.

The chain is built from TRBV10-1 and TRBJ2-6; 9 nucleotides line up with TRBD2. The length of the CDR3 is 15 residues. Per the germline V gene, CDR1 is WNHNN and CDR2 is SYGVQD (reference sequence). With V trimmed by 5 bases and J by 1 base, 0 bases remained unmatched. This CDR3 reads CASSSGGSGANVLTF. CDR3 nucleotides: TGCGCCAGCAGTAGCGGGGGGTCTGGGGCCAACGTCCTGACTTTC.

The V call is TRBV19, the J call TRBJ2-3; unclear D gene. Germline V gene data show CDR1 as LNHDA and CDR2 as SQIVND (reference sequence). V gave up 4 bases and J gave up 2 bases, with 7 bases separating them. The CDR3 loop spans 13 amino acids. The CDR3 region is CASSNLNTDTQYF. Written as DNA, the CDR3 is TGTGCCAGTAGTAACCTAAACACAGATACGCAGTATTTT.

For this clone: The sample carries other DNA sequences with the same CDR3. This chain links TRBV5-1 with TRBJ2-5; D gene unclear. The germline V gene has CDR1 SGHRS and CDR2 YFSETQ. Trimming pared 0 bases from V and 4 bases from J, leaving 7 bases between. This CDR3 has 13 residues. CDR3 in amino acids: CASSLGGGETQYF. DNA for the CDR3: TGCGCCAGCAGCTTGGGAGGCGGAGAGACCCAGTACTTC. Complete variable domain (other parts from reference TRBV5-1 and TRBJ2-5): KAGVTQTPRYLIKTRGQQVTLSCSPISGHRSVSWYQQTPGQGLQFLFEYFSETQRNKGNFPGRFSGRQFSNSRSEMNVSTLELGDSALYLCASSLGGGETQYFGPGTRLLVL.

The J gene is TRBJ2-3, the V gene TRBV7-6; 11 bases are shared with TRBD2. In germline, CDR1 is SGHVS, CDR2 FNYEAQ. The V segment lost 0 bases and the J segment 4 bases; nucleotides outside the gene matches: 6. The CDR3 has 17 amino acids. The CDR3 protein is CASSLAPTSGSSDTQYF. DNA for the CDR3: TGTGCCAGCAGCTTAGCCCCCACTAGCGGGAGCTCAGATACGCAGTATTTT.

The CDR3, as DNA: TGTGCCAGCTCGCTCGGGATGGGGGAAAAACTGTTTTTT. This codes for CASSLGMGEKLFF. This chain links TRBV18 with TRBJ1-4; unclear D gene. Germline V CDR1 and CDR2: KGHSH, LQKENI. The ends were cut back, 6 bases at V and 8 bases at J, with 13 bases in the middle. The CDR3 runs 13 residues.

The chain carries TRBV5-1 and TRBJ1-5; D is possibly TRBD1 (5 bases). Trimming removed 0 bases from V and 4 bases from J, with 11 bases in between. The germline gives CDR1 SGHRS, CDR2 YFSETQ. CDR3 length: 15 amino acids. CDR3 residues: CASSLEGQGNQPQHF. The CDR3 DNA is TGCGCCAGCAGCTTGGAGGGGCAGGGTAATCAGCCCCAGCATTTT.